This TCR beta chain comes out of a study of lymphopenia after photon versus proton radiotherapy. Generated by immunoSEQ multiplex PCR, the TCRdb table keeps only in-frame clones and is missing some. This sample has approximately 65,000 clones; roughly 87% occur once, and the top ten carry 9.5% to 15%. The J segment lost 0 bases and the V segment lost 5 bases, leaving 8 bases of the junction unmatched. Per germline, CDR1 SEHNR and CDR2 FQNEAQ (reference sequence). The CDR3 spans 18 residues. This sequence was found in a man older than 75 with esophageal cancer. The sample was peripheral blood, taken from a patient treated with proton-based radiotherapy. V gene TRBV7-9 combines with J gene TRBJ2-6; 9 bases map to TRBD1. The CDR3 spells CASSARQGVVSGANVLTF. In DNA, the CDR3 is TGTGCCAGCAGCGCCCGACAGGGGGTTGTCTCTGGGGCCAACGTCCTGACTTTC. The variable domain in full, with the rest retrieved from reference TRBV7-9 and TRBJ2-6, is DTGVSQNPRHKITKRGQNVTFRCDPISEHNRLYWYRQTLGQGPEFLTYFQNEAQLEKSRLLSDRFSAERPKGSFSTLEIQRTEQGDSAMYLCASSARQGVVSGANVLTFGAGSRLTVL.